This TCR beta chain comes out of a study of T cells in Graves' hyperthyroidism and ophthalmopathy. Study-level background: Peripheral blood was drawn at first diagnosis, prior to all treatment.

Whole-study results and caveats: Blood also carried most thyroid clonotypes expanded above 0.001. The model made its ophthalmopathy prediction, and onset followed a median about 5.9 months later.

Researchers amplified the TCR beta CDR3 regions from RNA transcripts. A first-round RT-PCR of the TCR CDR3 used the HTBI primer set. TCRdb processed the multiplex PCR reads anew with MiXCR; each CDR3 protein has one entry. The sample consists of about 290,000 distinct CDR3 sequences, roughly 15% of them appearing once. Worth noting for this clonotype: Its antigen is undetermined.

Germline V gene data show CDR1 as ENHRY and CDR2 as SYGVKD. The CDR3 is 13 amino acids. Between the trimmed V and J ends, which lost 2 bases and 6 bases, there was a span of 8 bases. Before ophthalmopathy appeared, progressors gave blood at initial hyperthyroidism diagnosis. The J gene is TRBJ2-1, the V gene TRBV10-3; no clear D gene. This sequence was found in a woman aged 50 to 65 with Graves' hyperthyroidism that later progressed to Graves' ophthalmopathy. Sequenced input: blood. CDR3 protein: CAISERSRNEQFF. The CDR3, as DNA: TGTGCCATCAGTGAGAGGTCCCGCAATGAGCAGTTCTTC.